What follows are 15 T cell receptor beta chains derived from one specimen sequenced in a study of Graves' ophthalmopathy and Graves' hyperthyroidism. RNA transcripts provided the template for amplifying TCR beta CDR3 regions. HTBI primers served in a first-round RT-PCR, which a second-round multiplex PCR followed. TCRdb redid the calling of the multiplex PCR reads with MiXCR, one entry per CDR3 protein. The sample contains under 800,000 distinct CDR3 sequences, about 20% of which appear only once. What was sequenced was peripheral blood. The receptors derive from a woman younger than 30 with stable Graves' hyperthyroidism. Some clones in this sample may be carry-over from other donors' samples.

This clonotype appeared many times. CDR3 bases: TGTGCCAGCAGTTACCACCCCTCGGCAGGAACCTACGAGCAGTACTTC. It specifies CASSYHPSAGTYEQYF. The chain combines TRBV28 with TRBJ2-7; D remains ambiguous. V lost 4 bases, J lost 2 bases, and 18 bases lay in between. CDR3 size: 16 residues. CDR1 is MDHEN, CDR2 SYDVKM, per germline.

A few counts support this clonotype. This chain uses TRBV6-2 or TRBV6-3 with TRBJ2-7, with D maybe TRBD1 (6 bases). The CDR3 is 13 amino acids. With 7 bases removed from V and 6 bases from J, the gap between germline ends came to 16 bases. The germline gives CDR1 MNHEY, CDR2 SVGEGT. CDR3 sequence reads: CASNLETGLEQYF. The CDR3 nucleotides are TGTGCCAGCAACCTAGAGACAGGCCTCGAGCAGTACTTC.

The sample holds many counts of this clonotype. DNA of the CDR3: TGTGCCAGCAGCCACGACAAGAACTATGGCTACACCTTC. As protein: CASSHDKNYGYTF. The V gene is TRBV7-9, the J gene TRBJ1-2; D is ambiguous. From germline, CDR1 is SEHNR and CDR2 FQNEAQ (reference sequence). The V and J ends lost 5 bases and 2 bases respectively, with 9 bases between them. The CDR3 extends over 13 amino acids.

This clonotype has ten or more counts. The chain uses TRBV7-4 and TRBJ1-5; 9 bases agree with TRBD1. Trimming removed 11 bases from V and 5 bases from J; junction bases left unmatched: 10. Germline V gene data show CDR1 as SGHVT and CDR2 as SQSDAQ. This CDR3 region has 14 residues. DNA for the CDR3: TGTGCCGGGACGGGACAGGGACAGGATCAGCCCCAGCATTTT. Translation gives CAGTGQGQDQPQHF.

The V call is TRBV30, the J call TRBJ2-1; D may be TRBD1 (6 bases). Germline V gene lookup returns CDR1 GTSNPN and CDR2 SVGIG (reference sequence). The CDR3 sequence is 12 residues long. The V end lost 1 base, the J end lost 8 bases, and 9 bases lay between the germline ends. The CDR3 nucleotides read TGTGCCTGGAGTGAACAGGGCGATGAGCAGTTCTTC. Amino acids: CAWSEQGDEQFF.

This clonotype was counted at least ten times. The chain combines TRBV15 with TRBJ1-2; D ambiguous. V was trimmed by 0 bases and J by 3 bases, leaving 17 bases between them. Looked up from germline, CDR1 is LNHNV and CDR2 is YYDKDF (reference sequence). This CDR3 is built from 17 residues. In DNA form, the CDR3 reads TGTGCCACCAGCAGAGAGCACGTCCTTTTGAGGGACTATGGCTACACCTTC. Protein sequence: CATSREHVLLRDYGYTF.

This clonotype appeared many times. This rearrangement joins TRBV12-3 or TRBV12-4 to TRBJ1-2; 7 nucleotides agree with TRBD1. V lost 6 bases and J lost 2; bases outside the gene matches: 3. This CDR3 region has 13 residues. CDR3 region: CASSADRNYGYTF. CDR3 sequence (DNA): TGTGCCAGCAGCGCGGACAGGAACTATGGCTACACCTTC.

This clonotype was seen ten or more times. The V and J genes are TRBV29-1 and TRBJ1-3; D uncertain. In germline, CDR1 is SQVTM, CDR2 ANQGSEA. Trimming removed 4 bases at V and 0 bases at J, with 10 bases between. The CDR3 spans 14 residues. CDR3 in DNA: TGCAGCGTTGTAGAGGCACACTCTGGAAACACCATATATTTT. It is translated as CSVVEAHSGNTIYF.

J is TRBJ2-2 and V is TRBV11-1, with D possibly being TRBD2 (7 bases). V was cut by 5 bases and J by 2 bases, with 18 bases left in between. The CDR3 totals 17 residues. The germline CDR1 and CDR2 sequences are SGHAT and FQDESV (reference sequence). CDR3 loop: CASSPEGGGQNTGELFF. Here the CDR3 DNA reads TGTGCCAGCAGCCCAGAGGGCGGGGGACAAAACACCGGGGAGCTGTTTTTT.

The V and J genes are TRBV6-2 or TRBV6-3 and TRBJ1-1; TRBD1 agrees at 8 bases. There are 19 residues in the CDR3. Germline values: CDR1 MNHEY, CDR2 SVGEGT. V lost 6 bases to trimming and J lost 1 base; unmatched junction nucleotides: 19. Here the CDR3 DNA reads TGTGCCAGCAGCCCTACTCGACAGGGGTTTAATATCGGGAACACTGAAGCTTTCTTT. It translates to CASSPTRQGFNIGNTEAFF.

To note about this clonotype: Being one base from a much bigger clone, this may be a read error. The genes are TRBV28 and TRBJ1-2; 8 bases line up with TRBD1. There are 13 residues in the CDR3. Germline values: CDR1 MDHEN, CDR2 SYDVKM. In nucleotides, the CDR3 is TGTACCAGCAGCCCAGGCAGGGGGCCTGGCTACACCTTC. The encoded protein is CTSSPGRGPGYTF.

The V gene is TRBV6-1, the J gene TRBJ2-7; D gene ambiguous. Trimming stripped 4 bases from V and 2 bases from J, with 9 bases between. Germline loops: CDR1 MNHNS, CDR2 SASEGT. CDR3 size: 13 residues. The CDR3 region has the DNA TGTGCCAGCAGTGCGGCACACACCTACGAGCAGTACTTC. Translation gives CASSAAHTYEQYF.

The chain joins TRBV11-2 to TRBJ2-7, with 8 bases identical to TRBD2. The germline gives CDR1 SGHAT, CDR2 FQNNGV. Trimming took 5 bases from V and 4 from J; bases not matched to a gene: 7. This CDR3 spans 14 amino acids. The CDR3 coding sequence is TGTGCCAGCAGCGGAGCGGGAGTGTTGTACGAGCAGTACTTC. The encoded protein is CASSGAGVLYEQYF.

Many counts were recorded for this clonotype. The J gene is TRBJ2-7, the V gene TRBV28; D is uncertain. Germline CDR1 and CDR2: MDHEN and SYDVKM. V was clipped by 8 bases and J by 1 base, with 12 bases between them. The CDR3 length is 13 residues. CDR3 DNA: TGTGCCAGCCGTATAGGCGCTTCCTACGAGCAGTACTTC. Its translation: CASRIGASYEQYF.

This clonotype was counted at least ten times. The gene calls are TRBV12-3 or TRBV12-4 and TRBJ2-7; no clear D. The CDR3 is 13 residues long. V lost 3 bases, J lost 3 bases, and 9 bases lay in between. CDR3 amino acids: CASSLGRGYEQYF. In nucleotides, the CDR3 is TGTGCCAGCAGTTTGGGCAGAGGCTACGAGCAGTACTTC.